Detailed here is one TCR beta chain. This specimen comes from a study of T-cell memory formation after mild COVID-19. Study in general: TCR clustering was largely donor specific.

This CDR3 comprises 13 residues. V dropped 5 bases and J dropped 5; count of bases not matched to a gene: 5. The V gene's germline CDR1 is SEHNR and CDR2 FQNEAQ (reference sequence). Using its own MiXCR run on the 5' RACE reads, TCRdb lists one record per CDR3 protein. This sample has fewer than 350,000 distinct CDR3 sequences, with 14% found just once. The chain couples TRBV7-9 to TRBJ1-2; TRBD1 aligns across 7 bases. Specimen: PBMCs or a T cell subset sorted from them (not recorded which). The TCR comes from a young man who had mild COVID-19 (a few samples of this study predate the infection). Cell type and time point are not known. In nucleotides, the CDR3 is TGTGCCAGCAGCATAACACAGGGGTATGGCTACACCTTC. Translation gives CASSITQGYGYTF.